What follows describes a single T cell receptor beta chain. The table lists this clone with many counts. Its antigen is still unknown. No base qualities exist here, and no much larger clone lies one base off it. The same CDR3 arises from other DNA sequences in this sample as well. This sample was taken from a study of metastatic and nonmetastatic thyroid tumors (dated by TCRdb to the early 2020s). Context from the whole study: For patients with malignant and with benign thyroid disease, the researchers compared repertoires between peripheral blood samples and tumor or nodule tissue samples.

Overall study outcomes, separate from this receptor: TCR beta diversity was reported as significantly higher in malignant tumors than in benign nodules, in both blood and tumor samples.

From the cysteine through the phenylalanine, the CDR3 covers 14 amino acids. CDR3 DNA is the only sequence kept; it has 42 bases, read in frame from the first base. From the germline V gene, CDR1 is SGHRS and CDR2 is YFSETQ. Cut back by 5 bases and 0 bases, the V and J ends lie 8 bases apart. Library creation used PCR. The data were produced on an Illumina HiSeq 4000. The TCR beta-chain CDR3 region of each patient was profiled by high-throughput sequencing. The study's processing was this. CDR3 differences across clinicopathological groups were used to build a classifier for discriminating distant-metastatic papillary thyroid cancer patients. To measure repertoire diversity the researchers used the Shannon index, while the Morisita-Horn index served to gauge how similar the tumor and blood repertoires were. The public reads were run again by TCRdb, first through fastp at Q25 and then through MiXCR, and only productive beta chains were kept. TCRdb, not the original authors, processed these V and J calls. The sample has about 16,000 clones on record, 15% to 17% of them singletons. About 18% of the sample lies in the top ten.

None of the patients had been given any treatment before thyroid surgery. Using T-cell receptor beta sequencing, the study looked back at clinical samples from patients collected from the early 2010s to the late 2010s. The specimen sequenced was blood. This TCR was sampled from a female donor with papillary thyroid cancer or a benign thyroid nodule (not recorded which). Some clones in this sample may be carry-over from other donors' samples. The sequence is built from TRBV5-1 and TRBJ2-2; the D gene cannot be named for sure. This receptor has the CDR3 CASRVAANTGELFF. The DNA reads TGCGCCAGCAGAGTGGCGGCGAACACCGGGGAGCTGTTTTTT.